This TCR beta chain was found in a study of CD8 T cells in Susac syndrome. Broader study findings: It was acknowledged in the study that the number of individuals who were included in its TCR sequencing and HLA analysis was relatively small.

The germline gives CDR1 MDHEN, CDR2 SYDVKM. The CDR3 covers 17 residues. The V gene lost 3 bases and the J gene lost 6 bases, with 21 bases spanning the gap. Worth noting for this clonotype: What it binds is not known.

The authors reverse transcribed about 0.5 to 1 ug RNA with random hexamers. TCRdb re-analysed the immunoSEQ multiplex PCR reads in MiXCR, keeping a single row per CDR3 protein. The top ten clones hold about 0.6% of a sample with 69,000 or so distinct CDR3 sequences, roughly 94% of them seen once. Source material: CD8+ T cells from PBMCs. This receptor was obtained from a human donor with multiple sclerosis. The rearrangement joins TRBV28 to TRBJ2-1; D gene unclear. In DNA form, the CDR3 reads TGTGCCAGCAGTTTGATCCTCAAGCCGGCCTCAGGCAATGAGCAGTTCTTC. Residues: CASSLILKPASGNEQFF.